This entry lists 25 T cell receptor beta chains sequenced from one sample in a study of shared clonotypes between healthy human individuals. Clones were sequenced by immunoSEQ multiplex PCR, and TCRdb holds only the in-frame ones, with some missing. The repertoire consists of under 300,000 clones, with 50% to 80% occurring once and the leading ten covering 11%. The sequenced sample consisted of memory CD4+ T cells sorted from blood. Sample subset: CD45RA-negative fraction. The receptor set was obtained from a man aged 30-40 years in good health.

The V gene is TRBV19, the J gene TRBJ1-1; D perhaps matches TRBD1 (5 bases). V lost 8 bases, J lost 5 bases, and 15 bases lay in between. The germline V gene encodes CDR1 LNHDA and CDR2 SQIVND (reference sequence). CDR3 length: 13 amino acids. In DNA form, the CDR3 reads TGTGCCAGTCGGGACGAGAAAGGGACTGAAGCTTTCTTT. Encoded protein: CASRDEKGTEAFF.

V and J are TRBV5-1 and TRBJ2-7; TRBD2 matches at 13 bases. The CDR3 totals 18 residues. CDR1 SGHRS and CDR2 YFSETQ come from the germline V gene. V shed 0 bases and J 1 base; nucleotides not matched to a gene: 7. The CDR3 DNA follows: TGCGCCAGCAGCTTGGGAGGACTAGCGGGAGCCAGATCCTACGAGCAGTACTTC. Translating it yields CASSLGGLAGARSYEQYF.

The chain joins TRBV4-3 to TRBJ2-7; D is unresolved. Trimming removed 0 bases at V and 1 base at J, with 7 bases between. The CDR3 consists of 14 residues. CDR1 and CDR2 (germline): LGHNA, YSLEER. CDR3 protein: CASSQDLTSYEQYF. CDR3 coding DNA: TGCGCCAGCAGCCAAGATCTCACATCCTACGAGCAGTACTTC.

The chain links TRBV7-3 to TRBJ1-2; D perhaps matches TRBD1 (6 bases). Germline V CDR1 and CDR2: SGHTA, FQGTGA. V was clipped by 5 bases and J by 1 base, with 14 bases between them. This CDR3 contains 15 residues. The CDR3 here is CASSTNRVGNYGYTF. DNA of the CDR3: TGTGCCAGCAGCACCAACAGGGTTGGTAACTATGGCTACACCTTC.

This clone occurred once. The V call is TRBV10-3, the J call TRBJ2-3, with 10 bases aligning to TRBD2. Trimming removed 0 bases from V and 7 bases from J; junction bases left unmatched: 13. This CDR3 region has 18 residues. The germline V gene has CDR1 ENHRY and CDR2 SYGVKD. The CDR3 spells CAISESFASGGGSNTQYF. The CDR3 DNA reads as TGTGCCATCAGTGAGTCTTTCGCTAGCGGGGGCGGTTCGAATACGCAGTATTTT.

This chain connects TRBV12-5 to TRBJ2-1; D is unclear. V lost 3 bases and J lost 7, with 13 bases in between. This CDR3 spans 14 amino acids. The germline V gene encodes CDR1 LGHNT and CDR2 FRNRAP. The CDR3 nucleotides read TGTGCTAGTGGTTTATATGGGGTAGGGAATGAGCAGTTCTTC. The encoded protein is CASGLYGVGNEQFF.

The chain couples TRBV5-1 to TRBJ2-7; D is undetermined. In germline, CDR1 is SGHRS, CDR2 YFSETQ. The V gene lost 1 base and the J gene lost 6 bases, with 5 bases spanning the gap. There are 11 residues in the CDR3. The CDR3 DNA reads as TGCGCCAGCAGCTTGTTAGGCGAGCAGTACTTC. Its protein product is CASSLLGEQYF.

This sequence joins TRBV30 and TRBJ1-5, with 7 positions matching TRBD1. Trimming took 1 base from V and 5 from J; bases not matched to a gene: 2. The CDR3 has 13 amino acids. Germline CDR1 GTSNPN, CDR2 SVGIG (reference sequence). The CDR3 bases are TGTGCCTGGAGTGGAGGGGGCGATCAGCCCCAGCATTTT. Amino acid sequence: CAWSGGGDQPQHF.

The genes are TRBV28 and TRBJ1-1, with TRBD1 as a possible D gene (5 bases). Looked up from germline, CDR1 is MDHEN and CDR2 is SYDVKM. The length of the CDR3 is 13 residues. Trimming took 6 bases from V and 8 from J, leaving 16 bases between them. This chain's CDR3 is CASRDWGVTEAFF. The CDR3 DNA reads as TGTGCCAGCAGAGATTGGGGGGTGACGGAAGCTTTCTTT.

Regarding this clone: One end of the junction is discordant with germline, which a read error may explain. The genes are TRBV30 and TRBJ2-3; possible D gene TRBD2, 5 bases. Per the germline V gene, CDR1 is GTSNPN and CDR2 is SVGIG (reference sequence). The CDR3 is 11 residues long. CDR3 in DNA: TGTGCCTGGAGTGTGAAGCGGAGGCTGGATTTT. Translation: CAWSVKRRLDF. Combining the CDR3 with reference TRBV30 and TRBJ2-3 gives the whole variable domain SQTIHQWPATLVQPVGSPLSLECTVEGTSNPNLYWYRQAAGRGLQLLFYSVGIGQISSEVPQNLSASRPQDRQFILSSKKLLLSDSGFYLCAWSVKRRLDFGPGTRLTVL.

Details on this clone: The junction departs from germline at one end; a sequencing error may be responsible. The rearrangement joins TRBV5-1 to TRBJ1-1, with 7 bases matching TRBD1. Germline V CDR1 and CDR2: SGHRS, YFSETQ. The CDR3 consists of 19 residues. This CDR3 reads CASRLGIWDSGRQGTEAFF. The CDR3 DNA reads TGCGCCAGCAGATTGGGTATATGGGACAGTGGGAGGCAGGGCACTGAAGCTTTCTTT.

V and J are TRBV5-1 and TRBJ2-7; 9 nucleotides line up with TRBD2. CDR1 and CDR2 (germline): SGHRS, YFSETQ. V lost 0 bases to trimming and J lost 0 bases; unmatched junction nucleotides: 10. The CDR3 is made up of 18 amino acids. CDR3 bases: TGCGCCAGCAGCTTGGCCAGCGATAGCGGGGGAAGCTCCTACGAGCAGTACTTC. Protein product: CASSLASDSGGSSYEQYF.

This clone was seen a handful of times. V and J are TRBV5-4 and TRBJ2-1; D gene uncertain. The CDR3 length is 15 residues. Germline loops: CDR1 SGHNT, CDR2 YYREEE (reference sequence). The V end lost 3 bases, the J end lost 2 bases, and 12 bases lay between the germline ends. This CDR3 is CASSSLLGAYNEQFF. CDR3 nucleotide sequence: TGTGCCAGCAGCTCCCTTCTTGGGGCCTACAATGAGCAGTTCTTC. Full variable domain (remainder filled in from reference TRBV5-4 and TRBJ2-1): ETGVTQSPTHLIKTRGQQVTLRCSSQSGHNTVSWYQQALGQGPQFIFQYYREEENGRGNFPPRFSGLQFPNYSSELNVNALELDDSALYLCASSSLLGAYNEQFFGPGTRLTVL.

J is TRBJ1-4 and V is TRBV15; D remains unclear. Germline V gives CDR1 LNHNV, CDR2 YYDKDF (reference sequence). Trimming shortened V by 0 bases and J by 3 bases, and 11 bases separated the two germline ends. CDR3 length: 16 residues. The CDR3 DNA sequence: TGTGCCACCAGCAGAGATCTCGGCTTGGCTAATGAAAAACTGTTTTTT. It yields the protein CATSRDLGLANEKLFF.

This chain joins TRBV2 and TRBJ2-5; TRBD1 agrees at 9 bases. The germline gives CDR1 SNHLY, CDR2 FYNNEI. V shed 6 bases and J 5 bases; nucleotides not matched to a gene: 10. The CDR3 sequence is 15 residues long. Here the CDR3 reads CASSLNPGQGETQYF. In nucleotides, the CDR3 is TGTGCCAGCAGCCTGAACCCCGGACAGGGGGAGACCCAGTACTTC.

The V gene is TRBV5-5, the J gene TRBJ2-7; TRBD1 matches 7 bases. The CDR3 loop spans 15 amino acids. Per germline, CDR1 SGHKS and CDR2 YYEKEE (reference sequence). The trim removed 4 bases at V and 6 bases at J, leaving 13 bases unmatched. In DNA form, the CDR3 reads TGTGCCAGCAGCCGCTCCGGGACAGAGGCTTCCGAGCAGTACTTC. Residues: CASSRSGTEASEQYF.

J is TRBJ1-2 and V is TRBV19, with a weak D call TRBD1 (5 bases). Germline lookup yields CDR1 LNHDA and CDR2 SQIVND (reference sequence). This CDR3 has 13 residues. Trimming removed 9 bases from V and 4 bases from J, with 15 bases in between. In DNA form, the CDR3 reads TGTGCCAGCCGCCCGGGGGAACTCTATGGCTACACCTTC. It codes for CASRPGELYGYTF.

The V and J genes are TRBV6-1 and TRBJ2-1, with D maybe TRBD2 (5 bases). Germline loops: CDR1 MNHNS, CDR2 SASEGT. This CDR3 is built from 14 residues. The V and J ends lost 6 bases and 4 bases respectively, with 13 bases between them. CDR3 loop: CASRGLTGYNEQFF. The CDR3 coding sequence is TGTGCCAGCAGGGGTCTAACGGGGTACAATGAGCAGTTCTTC.

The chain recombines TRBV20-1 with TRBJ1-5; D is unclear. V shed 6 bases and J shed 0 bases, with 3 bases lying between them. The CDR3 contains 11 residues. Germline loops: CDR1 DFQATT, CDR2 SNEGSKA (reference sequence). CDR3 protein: CSAGSNQPQHF. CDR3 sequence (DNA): TGCAGTGCCGGTAGCAATCAGCCCCAGCATTTT.

The DNA for the CDR3 is TGTGCCAGCAGCCCAGGGGGTTTGGGTGGCTACACCTTC. This translates into CASSPGGLGGYTF. The chain employs TRBV6-5 and TRBJ1-2; TRBD1 matches at 7 bases. V dropped 6 bases and J dropped 7; count of bases not matched to a gene: 8. Germline V gene data show CDR1 as MNHEY and CDR2 as SVGAGI. The CDR3 loop spans 13 amino acids.

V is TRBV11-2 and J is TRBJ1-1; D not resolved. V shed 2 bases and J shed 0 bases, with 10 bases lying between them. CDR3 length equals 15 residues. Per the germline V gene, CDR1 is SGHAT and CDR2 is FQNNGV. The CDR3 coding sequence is TGTGCCAGCAGCTTACTAGGCAGTCTGAACACTGAAGCTTTCTTT. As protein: CASSLLGSLNTEAFF. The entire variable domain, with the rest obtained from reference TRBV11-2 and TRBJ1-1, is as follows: EAGVAQSPRYKIIEKRQSVAFWCNPISGHATLYWYQQILGQGPKLLIQFQNNGVVDDSQLPKDRFSAERLKGVDSTLKIQPAKLEDSAVYLCASSLLGSLNTEAFFGQGTRLTVV.

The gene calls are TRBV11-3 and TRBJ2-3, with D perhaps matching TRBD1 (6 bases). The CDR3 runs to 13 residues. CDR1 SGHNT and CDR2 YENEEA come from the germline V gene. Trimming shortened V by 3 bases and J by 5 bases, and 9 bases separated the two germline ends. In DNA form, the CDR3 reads TGTGCCAGCAGCTTCCAAGGGGGAGATACGCAGTATTTT. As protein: CASSFQGGDTQYF.

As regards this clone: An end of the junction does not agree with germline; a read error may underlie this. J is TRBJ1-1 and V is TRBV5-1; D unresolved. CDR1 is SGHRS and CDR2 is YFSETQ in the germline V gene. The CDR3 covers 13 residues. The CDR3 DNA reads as TGCGCCAGCAGCTTGGTTCGGGGTGCTGATGCTTTCTTT. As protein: CASSLVRGADAFF.

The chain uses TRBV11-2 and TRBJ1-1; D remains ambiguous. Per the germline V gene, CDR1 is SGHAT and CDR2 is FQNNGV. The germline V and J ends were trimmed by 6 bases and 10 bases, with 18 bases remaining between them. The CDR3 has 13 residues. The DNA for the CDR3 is TGTGCCAGCAGTCTCTTGGAAGCCCTGGGAGCTTTCTTT. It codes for CASSLLEALGAFF.

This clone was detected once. In DNA form, the CDR3 reads TGTGCCAGCTCAAGTACACGGGACGGATCCTCCTACGAGCAGTACTTC. Translation gives CASSSTRDGSSYEQYF. The rearrangement uses TRBV18 and TRBJ2-7; either TRBD1 or TRBD2 may fit D (5 bases each). Per the germline V gene, CDR1 is KGHSH and CDR2 is LQKENI. The length of the CDR3 is 16 residues. Trimming pared 5 bases from V and 0 bases from J, leaving 17 bases between. Full variable domain (remainder filled in from reference TRBV18 and TRBJ2-7): NAGVMQNPRHLVRRRGQEARLRCSPMKGHSHVYWYRQLPEEGLKFMVYLQKENIIDESGMPKERFSAEFPKEGPSILRIQQVVRGDSAAYFCASSSTRDGSSYEQYFGPGTRLTVT.